This T cell receptor beta chain derives from a study of shared clonotypes between healthy human individuals. At the level of the study: Three plates were used per donor for CD4 naive, three for CD4 memory, two for CD8 naive and one for CD8 memory.

The protocol was immunoSEQ multiplex PCR, while the TCRdb copy is restricted to in-frame clones and leaves out a portion. The sample carries 2.5 million or so clones, around 94% recorded once. CDR3 length equals 14 residues. Germline CDR1 is SNHLY and CDR2 is FYNNEI. V lost 6 bases to trimming and J lost 6 bases, with 17 bases between them. This rearrangement joins TRBV2 to TRBJ1-2; tentatively, D is TRBD1 (5 bases). Specimen: naive CD4+ T cells sorted from blood. As to subset: CD45RA+ positively selected. The source is a man younger than 35 in good health. CDR3 protein: CASSGRERTNGYTF. The CDR3, as DNA: TGTGCCAGCAGCGGCAGGGAAAGGACAAATGGCTACACCTTC. Full variable domain (missing parts from reference TRBV2 and TRBJ1-2): EPEVTQTPSHQVTQMGQEVILRCVPISNHLYFYWYRQILGQKVEFLVSFYNNEISEKSEIFDDQFSVERPDGSNFTLKIRSTKLEDSAMYFCASSGRERTNGYTFGSGTRLTVV.